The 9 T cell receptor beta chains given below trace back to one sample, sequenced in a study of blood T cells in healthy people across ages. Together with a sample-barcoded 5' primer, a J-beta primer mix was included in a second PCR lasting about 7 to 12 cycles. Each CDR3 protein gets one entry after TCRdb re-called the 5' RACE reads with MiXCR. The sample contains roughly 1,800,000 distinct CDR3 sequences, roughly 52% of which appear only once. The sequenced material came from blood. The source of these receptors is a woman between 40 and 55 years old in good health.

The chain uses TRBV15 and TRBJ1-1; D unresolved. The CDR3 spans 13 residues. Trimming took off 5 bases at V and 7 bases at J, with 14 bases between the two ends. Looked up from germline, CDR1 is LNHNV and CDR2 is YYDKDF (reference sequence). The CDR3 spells CATSSERGSEAFF. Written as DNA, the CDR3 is TGTGCCACCAGCTCCGAGAGAGGGAGTGAAGCTTTCTTT.

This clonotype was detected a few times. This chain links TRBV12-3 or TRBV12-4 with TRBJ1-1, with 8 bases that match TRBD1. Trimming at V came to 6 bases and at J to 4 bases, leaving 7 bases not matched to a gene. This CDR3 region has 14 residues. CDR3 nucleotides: TGTGCCAGCAGCCCCCGGACAGGGATCACTGAAGCTTTCTTT. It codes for CASSPRTGITEAFF.

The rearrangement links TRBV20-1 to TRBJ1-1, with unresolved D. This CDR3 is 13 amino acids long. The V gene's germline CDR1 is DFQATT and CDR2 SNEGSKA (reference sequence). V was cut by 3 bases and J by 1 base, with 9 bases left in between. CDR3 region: CSASGRRNTEAFF. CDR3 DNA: TGCAGTGCTAGTGGCAGACGGAACACTGAAGCTTTCTTT.

This CDR3 is CASSDGTGVSYEQYF. CDR3 sequence (DNA): TGTGCCAGCAGTGACGGGACAGGGGTTTCTTACGAGCAGTACTTC. The rearrangement uses TRBV6-2 or TRBV6-3 and TRBJ2-4; TRBD1 matches 10 bases. The DNA end favors TRBJ2-7, so the J call may be wrong. The CDR3 totals 15 residues. CDR1 is MNHEY and CDR2 is SVGEGT in the germline V gene.

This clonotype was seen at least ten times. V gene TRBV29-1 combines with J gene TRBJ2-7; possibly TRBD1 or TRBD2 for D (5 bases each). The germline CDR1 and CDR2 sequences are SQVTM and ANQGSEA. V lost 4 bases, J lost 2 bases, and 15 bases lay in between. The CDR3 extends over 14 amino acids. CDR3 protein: CSVAGRTLPYEQYF. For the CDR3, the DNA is TGCAGCGTTGCGGGACGGACCCTCCCCTACGAGCAGTACTTC.

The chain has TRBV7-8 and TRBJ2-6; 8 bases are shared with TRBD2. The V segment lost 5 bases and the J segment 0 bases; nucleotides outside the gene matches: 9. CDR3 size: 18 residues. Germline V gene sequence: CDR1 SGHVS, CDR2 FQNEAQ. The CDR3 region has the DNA TGTGCCAGCAGCCCGTCGGGAGGGGGGATCTCTGGGGCCAACGTCCTGACTTTC. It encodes CASSPSGGGISGANVLTF.

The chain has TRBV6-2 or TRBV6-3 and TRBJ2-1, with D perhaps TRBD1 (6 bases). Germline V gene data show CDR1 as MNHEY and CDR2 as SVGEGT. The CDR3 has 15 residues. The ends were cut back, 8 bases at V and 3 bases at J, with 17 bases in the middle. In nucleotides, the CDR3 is TGTGCCAGCGCCCCGCCCGACAGGTACTACAATGAGCAGTTCTTC. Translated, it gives CASAPPDRYYNEQFF.

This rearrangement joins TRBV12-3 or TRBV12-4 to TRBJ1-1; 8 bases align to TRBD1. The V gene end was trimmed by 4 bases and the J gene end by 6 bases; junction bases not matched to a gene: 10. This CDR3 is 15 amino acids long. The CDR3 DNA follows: TGTGCCAGCAGTTCAAACAGGGGGGGGGTCGCTGAAGCTTTCTTT. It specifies CASSSNRGGVAEAFF.

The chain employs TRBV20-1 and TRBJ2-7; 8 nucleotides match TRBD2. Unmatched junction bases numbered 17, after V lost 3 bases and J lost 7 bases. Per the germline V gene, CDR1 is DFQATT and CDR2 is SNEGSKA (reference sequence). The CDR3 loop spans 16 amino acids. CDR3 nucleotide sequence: TGCAGTGCTAGTGGGGTAGCGGGGAGACATAACAATGAGCAGTACTTC. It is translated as CSASGVAGRHNNEQYF.